This TCR beta chain was obtained from a study of tumor-infiltrating lymphocytes in primary liver carcinoma. This clonotype appeared many times. Its target is not known. Alongside blood RNA obtained from unsorted whole blood, germline DNA was also extracted. This CDR3 region has 15 residues. Trimming shortened V by 4 bases and J by 1 base, and 12 bases separated the two germline ends. CDR1 SGHAT and CDR2 FQNNGV come from the germline V gene. Study observations and caveats: Compared with blood, tumor repertoires held significantly more in their top 250 clones.

Production of TCR beta cDNA used around 500 ng total RNA together with a constant-region primer. Libraries for TCR beta were built through three nested multiplex PCR rounds, which together made up a slightly modified ARM-PCR procedure. Rounds one and two of PCR, each of about 10 cycles, were primed with TRBV1-TRBV30 forward primers and a C-beta reverse primer. TCRdb redid the calling of the multiplex PCR reads with MiXCR, one entry per CDR3 protein. The sample holds 180,000 or so distinct CDR3 sequences; roughly 60% are singletons and the top ten take under 75%. Source material: peripheral blood. The receptor's source is a man aged 35-49 years with primary liver carcinoma and hepatitis B virus infection. The rearrangement links TRBV11-2 to TRBJ2-3; D tentatively fits TRBD1 or TRBD2 (6 bases each). The CDR3 reads CASSSSGGGTDTQYF. The CDR3 DNA follows: TGTGCCAGCAGCTCCTCCGGGGGCGGCACAGATACGCAGTATTTT.